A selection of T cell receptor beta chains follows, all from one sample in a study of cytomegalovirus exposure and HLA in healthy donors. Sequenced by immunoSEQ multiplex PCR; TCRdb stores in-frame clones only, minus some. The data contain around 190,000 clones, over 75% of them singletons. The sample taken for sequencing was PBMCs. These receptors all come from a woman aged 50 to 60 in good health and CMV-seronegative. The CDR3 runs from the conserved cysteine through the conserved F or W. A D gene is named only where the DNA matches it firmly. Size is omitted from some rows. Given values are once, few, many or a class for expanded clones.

CDR3: CAISGTSGGENLTDTQYF
DNA: TGTGCCATCAGTGGGACTAGCGGGGGGGAAAACCTCACAGATACGCAGTATTTT
J: TRBJ2-3
size: few
V: TRBV10-3
D: TRBD2

CDR3: CASSQVRGASGNTIYF
DNA: TGCGCCAGCAGCCAAGTAAGGGGCGCGTCTGGAAACACCATATATTTT
J: TRBJ1-3
size: .
V: TRBV4-3
D: .

CDR3: CASSQETGRGTNYGYTF
DNA: TGTGCCAGCAGCCAGGAGACGGGCCGGGGAACTAACTATGGCTACACCTTC
J: TRBJ1-2
size: few
V: TRBV7-9
D: .

CDR3: CASTGGLGNQPQHF
DNA: TGTGCCAGTACAGGGGGATTGGGCAATCAGCCCCAGCATTTT
J: TRBJ1-5
size: .
V: TRBV19
D: TRBD1

CDR3: CASSDGRGLYLTSYTF
DNA: TGTGCCAGCAGTGACGGCAGGGGGCTTTACCTGACTTCCTACACCTTC
J: TRBJ1-2
size: .
V: TRBV2
D: TRBD1

CDR3: CASSIAMTTTVLSSYEQYF
DNA: TGTGCCAGTAGTATCGCGATGACTACAACTGTCCTAAGCTCCTACGAGCAGTACTTC
J: TRBJ2-7
size: .
V: TRBV19
D: .

CDR3: CASSSTGGSEQFF
DNA: TGTGCCAGCAGCTCGACAGGGGGCAGTGAGCAGTTCTTC
J: TRBJ2-1
size: .
V: TRBV5-4
D: TRBD1

CDR3: CASSRDIGRPEAFF
DNA: TGTGCCAGCAGCAGAGACATAGGAAGGCCGGAAGCTTTCTTT
J: TRBJ1-1
size: .
V: TRBV28
D: .

CDR3: CASTPDVGSDTQYF
DNA: TGTGCCAGCACCCCCGATGTGGGCTCAGATACGCAGTATTTT
J: TRBJ2-3
size: .
V: TRBV2
D: .

CDR3: CASSMGQGMEKLFF
DNA: TGTGCCAGCAGCATGGGGCAGGGGATGGAAAAACTGTTTTTT
J: TRBJ1-4
size: .
V: TRBV5-8
D: .

CDR3: CASSSWWGPTSGNTIYF
DNA: TGTGCCAGCAGCTCCTGGTGGGGCCCCACCTCTGGAAACACCATATATTTT
J: TRBJ1-3
size: .
V: TRBV9
D: .

CDR3: CASRTGEGANVLTF
DNA: TGTGCCAGCAGGACAGGGGAGGGGGCCAACGTCCTGACTTTC
J: TRBJ2-6
size: .
V: TRBV4-2
D: TRBD1

CDR3: CASSLERARETQYF
DNA: TGTGCCAGCAGCTTAGAGAGGGCTCGGGAGACCCAGTACTTC
J: TRBJ2-5
size: .
V: TRBV7-9
D: .

CDR3: CAISAGTGVETQYF
DNA: TGTGCCATCAGTGCCGGGACAGGGGTTGAGACCCAGTACTTC
J: TRBJ2-5
size: .
V: TRBV10-3
D: TRBD1